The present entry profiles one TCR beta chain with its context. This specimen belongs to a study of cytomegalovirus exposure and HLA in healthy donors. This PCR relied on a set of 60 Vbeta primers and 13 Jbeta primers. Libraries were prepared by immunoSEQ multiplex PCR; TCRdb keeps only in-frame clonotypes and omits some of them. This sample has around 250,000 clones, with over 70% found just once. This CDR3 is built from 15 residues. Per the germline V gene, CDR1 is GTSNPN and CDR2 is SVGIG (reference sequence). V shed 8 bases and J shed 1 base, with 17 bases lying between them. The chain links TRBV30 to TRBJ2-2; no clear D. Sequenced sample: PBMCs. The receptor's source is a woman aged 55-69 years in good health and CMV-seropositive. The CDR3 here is CARTKVEENTGELFF. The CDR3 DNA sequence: TGTGCCCGGACGAAGGTTGAGGAGAACACCGGGGAGCTGTTTTTT.